The rows below give T cell receptor beta chains drawn from one sample of a study of CD8 T cells in ankylosing spondylitis. TCRdb fed the 5' RACE reads into MiXCR, producing one record per CDR3 protein. Found here are around 770,000 distinct CDR3 sequences, around 19% of them singletons; the top ten hold around a fifth. Sequencing was performed on blood, either unsorted or a sorted T cell fraction (not recorded which). The receptors were sampled from a male donor with ankylosing spondylitis. The CDR3 runs from the conserved cysteine through the conserved F or W. The order of the fields is V gene, clone size, D gene, J gene, CDR3 DNA, CDR3 protein. D genes are given only for firm matches. Some rows mark clone size as missing; the rest say once, few, many or name a class of expanded clone.

TRBV19	-	TRBD2	TRBJ2-1	TGTGCCAGTAGTTACGGGGGACTAGCGGGAGGGCCGGGCCCCTACAATGAGCAGTTCTTC	CASSYGGLAGGPGPYNEQFF
TRBV18	-	TRBD1	TRBJ2-7	TGTGCCAGCTCAGCCCGGGGACAGGGCCGCGAGCAGTACTTC	CASSARGQGREQYF
TRBV5-5	-	-	TRBJ2-3	TGTGCCAGCAGCCCATTACCAGGGAAGACCCTCACAGATACGCAGTATTTT	CASSPLPGKTLTDTQYF
TRBV11-2	-	TRBD2	TRBJ2-1	TGTGCCAGCAGCCCGGGACTAGCGGGGGGACCACGCTCCTACAATGAGCAGTTCTTC	CASSPGLAGGPRSYNEQFF
TRBV12-3/TRBV12-4	-	-	TRBJ1-1	TGTGCCAGCGCGTTTCTAGCTTCTGAAGCTTTCTTT	CASAFLASEAFF
TRBV24-1	-	TRBD1	TRBJ2-7	TGTGCCACCAGTGATTTACCCGGGACAGGGGGCTACAGTGAGCAGTACTTC	CATSDLPGTGGYSEQYF
TRBV18	-	-	TRBJ2-5	TGTGCCAGCTCACCTTCTCGACAGGCCGAGACCCAGTACTTC	CASSPSRQAETQYF
TRBV20-1	few	TRBD1	TRBJ2-7	TGCAGTGCTAGACGGTCGGGCAGGGGGACCTACGAGCAGTACTTC	CSARRSGRGTYEQYF
TRBV11-1	-	TRBD2	TRBJ2-3	TGTGCCAGCAGCCAGACTAGCGGGGGGCCTGGGACCACAGATACGCAGTATTTT	CASSQTSGGPGTTDTQYF
TRBV20-1	few	TRBD1	TRBJ2-7	TGCAGTGCCAACCGGGACAGAGATTTCTACGAGCAGTACTTC	CSANRDRDFYEQYF
TRBV7-2	-	-	TRBJ1-4	TGTGCCAGCAGCTTAGTGCCGGCCTTGACTGAAAAACTGTTTTTT	CASSLVPALTEKLFF
TRBV4-1	-	-	TRBJ2-7	TGCGCCAGCAGCCAAGCCTCATCAGGACCAACACACGAGCAGTACTTC	CASSQASSGPTHEQYF
TRBV4-2	-	-	TRBJ1-1	TGTGCCAGCAGCCAAGGGGGTTTAGGTGGTCGGACTGAAGCTTTCTTT	CASSQGGLGGRTEAFF
TRBV12-3/TRBV12-4	-	-	TRBJ1-3	TGTGCCAGCAGGGCCGGCGCTGCAGGGGAGAACACCATATATTTT	CASRAGAAGENTIYF
TRBV6-5	few	TRBD1	TRBJ2-2	TGTGCCAGCAGTTCCTGGACAGGGGGCTTCGGCGGGGAGCTGTTTTTT	CASSSWTGGFGGELFF
TRBV7-2	-	TRBD1	TRBJ1-1	TGTGCCAGCAGCCCCAGGGGACAGCGGAACACTGAAGCTTTCTTT	CASSPRGQRNTEAFF
TRBV10-3	few	-	TRBJ2-1	TGTGCCATCAGCGCCGGGACGGTTTACAATGAGCAGTTCTTT	CAISAGTVYNEQFF
TRBV18	-	-	TRBJ2-5	TGTGCCAGCTCACCACCTGTGGTGGCAGGGCAAGAGACCCAGTACTTC	CASSPPVVAGQETQYF
TRBV7-2	once	TRBD2	TRBJ2-3	TGTGTCAGCAGCTTAGGAGTAGCGGGAGTATTGTCAGATACGCAGTATTTT	CVSSLGVAGVLSDTQYF
TRBV7-2	-	TRBD2	TRBJ2-3	TGTGCCAGCAGCGCCGGGACTAGCGGGTTTGCAGATACGCAGTATTTT	CASSAGTSGFADTQYF
TRBV20-1	few	-	TRBJ1-6	TGCAGTGCAAAGACAGGTTCAAGTTCACCCCTCCACTTT	CSAKTGSSSPLHF
TRBV20-1	few	TRBD2	TRBJ2-7	TGCAGTGCTAGAGATCAAGCGACTAGCGGGGGCCTCTACGAGCAGTACTTC	CSARDQATSGGLYEQYF
TRBV18	-	-	TRBJ1-1	TGTGCCAGCTCTGGCACAGGGATCACTGAAGCTTTCTTT	CASSGTGITEAFF
TRBV28	-	TRBD1	TRBJ2-4	TGTGCCAGCAGTTTAACAGGGGTTTTAGCCAAAAACATTCAGTACTTC	CASSLTGVLAKNIQYF
TRBV27	-	-	TRBJ1-1	TGTGCCAGCAGTTCCATCCGGGTGGGGACTGAAGCTTTCTTT	CASSSIRVGTEAFF
TRBV27	-	-	TRBJ1-5	TGTGCCAGCAGTTTTCGGCCAGGTCAGCCCCAGCATTTT	CASSFRPGQPQHF